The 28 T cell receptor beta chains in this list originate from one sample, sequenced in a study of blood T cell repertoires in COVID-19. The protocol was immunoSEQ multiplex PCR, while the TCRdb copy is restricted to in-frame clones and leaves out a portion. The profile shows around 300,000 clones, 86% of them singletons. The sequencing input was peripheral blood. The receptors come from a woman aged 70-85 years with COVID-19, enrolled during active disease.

This CDR3 reads CASSSYSNNNSPLHF. Written as DNA, the CDR3 is TGTGCCAGCAGCTCTTACTCGAATAATAATTCACCCCTCCACTTT. The chain uses TRBV11-2 and TRBJ1-6; D call uncertain. The CDR3 length is 15 residues. Germline V gene sequence: CDR1 SGHAT, CDR2 FQNNGV. Trimming removed 4 bases from V and 5 bases from J, with 12 bases in between.

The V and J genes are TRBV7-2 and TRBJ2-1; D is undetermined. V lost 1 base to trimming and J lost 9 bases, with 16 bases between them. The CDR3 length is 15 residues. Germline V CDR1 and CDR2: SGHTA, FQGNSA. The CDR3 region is CASSLVVVPDSEQFF. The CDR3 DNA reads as TGTGCCAGCAGCTTAGTAGTCGTCCCCGATAGTGAGCAGTTCTTC.

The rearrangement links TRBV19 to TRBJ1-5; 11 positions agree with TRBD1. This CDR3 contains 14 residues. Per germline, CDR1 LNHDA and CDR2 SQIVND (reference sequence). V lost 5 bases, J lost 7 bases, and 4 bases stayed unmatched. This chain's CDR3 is CASSGTGGGQPQHF. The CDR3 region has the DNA TGTGCCAGTAGTGGGACAGGGGGGGGACAGCCCCAGCATTTT.

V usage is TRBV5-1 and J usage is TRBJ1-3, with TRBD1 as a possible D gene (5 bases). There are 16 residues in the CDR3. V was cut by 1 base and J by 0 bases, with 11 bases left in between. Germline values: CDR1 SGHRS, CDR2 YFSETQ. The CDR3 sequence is CASSLTGIFSGNTIYF. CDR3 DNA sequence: TGCGCCAGCAGCTTGACAGGCATCTTCTCTGGAAACACCATATATTTT.

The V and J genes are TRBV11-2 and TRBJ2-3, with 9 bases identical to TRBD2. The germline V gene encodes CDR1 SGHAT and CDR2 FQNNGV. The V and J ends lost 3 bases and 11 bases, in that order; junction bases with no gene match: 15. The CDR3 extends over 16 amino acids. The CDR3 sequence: CASSFRGASGDGGQYF. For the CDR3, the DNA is TGTGCCAGCAGCTTTAGAGGGGCTAGCGGGGATGGGGGGCAGTATTTT.

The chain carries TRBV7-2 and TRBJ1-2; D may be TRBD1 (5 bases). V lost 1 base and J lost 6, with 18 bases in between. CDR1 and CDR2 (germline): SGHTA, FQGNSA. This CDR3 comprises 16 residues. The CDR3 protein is CASSLVGFGRADGYTF. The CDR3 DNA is TGTGCCAGCAGCTTAGTGGGGTTTGGCAGGGCTGATGGCTACACCTTC. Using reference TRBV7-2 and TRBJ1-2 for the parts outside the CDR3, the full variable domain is GAGVSQSPSNKVTEKGKDVELRCDPISGHTALYWYRQSLGQGLEFLIYFQGNSAPDKSGLPSDRFSAERTGGSVSTLTIQRTQQEDSAVYLCASSLVGFGRADGYTFGSGTRLTVV.

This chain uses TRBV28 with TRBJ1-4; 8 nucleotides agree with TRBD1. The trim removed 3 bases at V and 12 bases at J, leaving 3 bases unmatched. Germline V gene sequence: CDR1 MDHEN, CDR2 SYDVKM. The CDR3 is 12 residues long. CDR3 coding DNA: TGTGCCAGCAGTTTCAACAGGGGGGAACTGTTTTTT. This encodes CASSFNRGELFF.

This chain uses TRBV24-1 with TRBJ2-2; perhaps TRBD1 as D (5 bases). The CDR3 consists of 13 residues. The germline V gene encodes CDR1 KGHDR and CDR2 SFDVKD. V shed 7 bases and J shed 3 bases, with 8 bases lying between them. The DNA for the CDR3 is TGTGCCACCAGGAAGACAGACACCGGGGAGCTGTTTTTT. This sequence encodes CATRKTDTGELFF.

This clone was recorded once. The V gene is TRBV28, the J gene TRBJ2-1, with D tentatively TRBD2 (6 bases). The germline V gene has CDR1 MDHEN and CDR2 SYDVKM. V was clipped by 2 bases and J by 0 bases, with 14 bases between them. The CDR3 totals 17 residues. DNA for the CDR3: TGTGCCAGCAGTTTAGGGCCCGGGACTCACTCCTACAATGAGCAGTTCTTC. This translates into CASSLGPGTHSYNEQFF. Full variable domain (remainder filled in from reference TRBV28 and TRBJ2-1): DVKVTQSSRYLVKRTGEKVFLECVQDMDHENMFWYRQDPGLGLRLIYFSYDVKMKEKGDIPEGYSVSREKKERFSLILESASTNQTSMYLCASSLGPGTHSYNEQFFGPGTRLTVL.

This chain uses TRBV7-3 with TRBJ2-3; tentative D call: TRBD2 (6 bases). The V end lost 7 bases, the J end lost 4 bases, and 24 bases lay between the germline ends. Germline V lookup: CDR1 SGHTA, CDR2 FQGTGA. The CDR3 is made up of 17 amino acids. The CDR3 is CASTTARDLTSADTQYF. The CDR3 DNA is TGTGCCAGCACCACGGCGAGGGACTTAACGTCCGCAGATACGCAGTATTTT.

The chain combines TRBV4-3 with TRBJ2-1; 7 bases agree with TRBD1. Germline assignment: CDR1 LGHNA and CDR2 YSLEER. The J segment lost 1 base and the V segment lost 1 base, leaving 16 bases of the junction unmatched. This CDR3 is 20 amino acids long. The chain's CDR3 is CASSQGPRQGRYGSYNEQFF. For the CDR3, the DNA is TGCGCCAGCAGCCAAGGGCCACGACAGGGACGGTACGGGTCCTACAATGAGCAGTTCTTC.

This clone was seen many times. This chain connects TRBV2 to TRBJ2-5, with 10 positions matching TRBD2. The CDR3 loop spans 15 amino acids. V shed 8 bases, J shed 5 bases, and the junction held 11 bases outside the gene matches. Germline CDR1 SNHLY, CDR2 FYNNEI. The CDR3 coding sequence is TGTGCCAGCGCGAGCGGGGGGGCTGGTGGTGAGACCCAGTACTTC. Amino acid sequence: CASASGGAGGETQYF.

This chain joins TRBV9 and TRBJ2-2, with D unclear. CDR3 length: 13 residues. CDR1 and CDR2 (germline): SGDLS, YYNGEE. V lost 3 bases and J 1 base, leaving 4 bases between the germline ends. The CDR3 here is CASSGENTGELFF. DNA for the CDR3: TGTGCCAGCAGCGGAGAGAACACCGGGGAGCTGTTTTTT.

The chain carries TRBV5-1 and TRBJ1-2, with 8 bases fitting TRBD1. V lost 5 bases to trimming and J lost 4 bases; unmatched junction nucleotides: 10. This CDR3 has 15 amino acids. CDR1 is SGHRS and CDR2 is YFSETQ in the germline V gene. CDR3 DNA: TGCGCCAGCAGACCCGGGACAGGAAATTTCTATGGCTACACCTTC. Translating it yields CASRPGTGNFYGYTF.

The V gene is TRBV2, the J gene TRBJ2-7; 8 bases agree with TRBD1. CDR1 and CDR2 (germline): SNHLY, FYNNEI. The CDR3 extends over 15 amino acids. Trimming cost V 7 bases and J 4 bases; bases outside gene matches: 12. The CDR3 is CASTPGRNRGYEQYF. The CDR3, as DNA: TGTGCCAGCACCCCGGGACGGAACAGGGGGTACGAGCAGTACTTC.

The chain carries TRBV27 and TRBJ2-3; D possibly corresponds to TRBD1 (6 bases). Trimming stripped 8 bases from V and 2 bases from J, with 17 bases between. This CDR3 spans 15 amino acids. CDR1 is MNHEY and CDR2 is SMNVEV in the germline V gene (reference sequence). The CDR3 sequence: CASGSWTDPTDTQYF. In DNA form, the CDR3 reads TGTGCCAGCGGATCCTGGACAGATCCCACAGATACGCAGTATTTT.

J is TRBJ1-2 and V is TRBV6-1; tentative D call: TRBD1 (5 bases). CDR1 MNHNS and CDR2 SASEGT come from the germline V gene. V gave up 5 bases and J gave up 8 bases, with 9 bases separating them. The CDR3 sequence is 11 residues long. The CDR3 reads CASSPGGGYTF. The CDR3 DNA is TGTGCCAGCAGTCCCGGGGGGGGCTACACCTTC.

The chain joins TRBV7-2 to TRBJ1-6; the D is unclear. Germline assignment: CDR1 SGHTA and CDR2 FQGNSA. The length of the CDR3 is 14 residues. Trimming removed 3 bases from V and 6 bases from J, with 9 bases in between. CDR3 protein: CASSFLPTNSPLHF. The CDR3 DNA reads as TGTGCCAGCAGCTTTCTACCTACTAATTCACCCCTCCACTTT.

The CDR3: CASRFRDTPLHF. CDR3 coding DNA: TGTGCCAGCAGGTTCCGGGATACACCCCTCCACTTT. The genes are TRBV2 and TRBJ1-6; D is unclear. With 6 bases removed from V and 11 bases from J, the gap between germline ends came to 11 bases. The CDR3 totals 12 residues. The germline V gene has CDR1 SNHLY and CDR2 FYNNEI.

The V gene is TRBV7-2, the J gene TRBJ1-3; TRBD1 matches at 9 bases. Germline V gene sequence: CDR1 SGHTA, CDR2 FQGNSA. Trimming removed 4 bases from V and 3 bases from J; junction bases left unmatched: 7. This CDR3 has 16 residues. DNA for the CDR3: TGTGCCAGCAGCTCGACAGGGGGTCTGTATGGAAACACCATATATTTT. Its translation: CASSSTGGLYGNTIYF.

CDR3 nucleotides: TGTGCCAGTCGAATAGGGACAGGGAGGAATCAGCCCCAGCATTTT. Its protein is CASRIGTGRNQPQHF. The chain combines TRBV2 with TRBJ1-5, with 9 positions matching TRBD1. CDR3 size: 15 residues. CDR1 and CDR2 from the germline V gene are SNHLY and FYNNEI. V lost 9 bases to trimming and J lost 4 bases; unmatched junction nucleotides: 10.

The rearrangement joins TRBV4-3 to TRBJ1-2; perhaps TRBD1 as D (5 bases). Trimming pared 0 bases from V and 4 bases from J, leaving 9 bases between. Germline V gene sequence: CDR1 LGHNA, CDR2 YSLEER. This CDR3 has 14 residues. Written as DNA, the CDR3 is TGCGCCAGCAGCCAAGAGACAGCGTCCTATGGCTACACCTTC. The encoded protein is CASSQETASYGYTF.

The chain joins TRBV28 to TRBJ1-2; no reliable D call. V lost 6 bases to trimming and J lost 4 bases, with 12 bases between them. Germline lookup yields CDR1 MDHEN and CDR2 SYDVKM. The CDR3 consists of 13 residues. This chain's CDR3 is CASREAAAYGYTF. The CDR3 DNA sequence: TGTGCCAGCAGAGAAGCGGCAGCCTATGGCTACACCTTC.

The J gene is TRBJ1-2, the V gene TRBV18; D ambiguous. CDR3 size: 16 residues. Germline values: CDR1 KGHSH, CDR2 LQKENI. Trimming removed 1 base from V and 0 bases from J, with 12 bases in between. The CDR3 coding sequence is TGTGCCAGCTCACCACAGGGAGCCTTAGCTAACTATGGCTACACCTTC. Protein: CASSPQGALANYGYTF.

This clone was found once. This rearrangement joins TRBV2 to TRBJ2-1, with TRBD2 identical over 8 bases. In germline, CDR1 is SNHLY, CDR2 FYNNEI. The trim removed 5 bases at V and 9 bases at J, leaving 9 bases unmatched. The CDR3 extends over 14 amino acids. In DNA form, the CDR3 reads TGTGCCAGCAGTCTTAGCGGGGAGCCAAGTGAGCAGTTCTTC. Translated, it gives CASSLSGEPSEQFF.

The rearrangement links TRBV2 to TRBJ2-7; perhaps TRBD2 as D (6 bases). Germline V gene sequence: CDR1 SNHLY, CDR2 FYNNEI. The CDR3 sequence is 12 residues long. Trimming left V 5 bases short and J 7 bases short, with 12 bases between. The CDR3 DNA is TGTGCCAGCAGTTCCTCAGGGAGGGAGCAGTACTTC. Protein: CASSSSGREQYF.

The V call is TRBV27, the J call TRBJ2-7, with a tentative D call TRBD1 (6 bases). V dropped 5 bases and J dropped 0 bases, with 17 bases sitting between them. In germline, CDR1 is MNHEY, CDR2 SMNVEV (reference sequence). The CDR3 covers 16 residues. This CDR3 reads CASSLLSDSLSYEQYF. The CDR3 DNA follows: TGTGCCAGCAGTCTCCTATCGGACAGCCTCTCCTACGAGCAGTACTTC.

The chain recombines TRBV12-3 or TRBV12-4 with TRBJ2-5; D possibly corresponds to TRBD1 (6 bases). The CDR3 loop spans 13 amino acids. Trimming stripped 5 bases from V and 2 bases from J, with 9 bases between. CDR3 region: CASSTDRQETQYF. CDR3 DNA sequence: TGTGCCAGCAGTACCGACAGGCAAGAGACCCAGTACTTC.